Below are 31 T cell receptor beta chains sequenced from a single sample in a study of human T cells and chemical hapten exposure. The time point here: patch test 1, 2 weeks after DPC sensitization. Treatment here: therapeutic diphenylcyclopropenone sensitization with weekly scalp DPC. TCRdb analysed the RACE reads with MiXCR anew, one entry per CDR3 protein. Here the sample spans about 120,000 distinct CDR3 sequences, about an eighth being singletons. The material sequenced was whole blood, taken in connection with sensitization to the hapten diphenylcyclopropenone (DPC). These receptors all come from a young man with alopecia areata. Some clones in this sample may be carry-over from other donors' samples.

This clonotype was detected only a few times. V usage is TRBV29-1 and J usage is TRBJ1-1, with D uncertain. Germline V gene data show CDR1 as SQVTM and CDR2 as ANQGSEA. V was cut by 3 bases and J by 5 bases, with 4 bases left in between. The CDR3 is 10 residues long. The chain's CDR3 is CSVEWTEAFF. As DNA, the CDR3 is TGCAGCGTTGAGTGGACTGAAGCTTTCTTT.

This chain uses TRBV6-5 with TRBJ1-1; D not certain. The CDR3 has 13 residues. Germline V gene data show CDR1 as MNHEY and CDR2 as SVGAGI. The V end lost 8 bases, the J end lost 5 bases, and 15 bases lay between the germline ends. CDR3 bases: TGTGCCAGCGCTTCGAGGGTATATACTGAAGCTTTCTTT. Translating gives CASASRVYTEAFF.

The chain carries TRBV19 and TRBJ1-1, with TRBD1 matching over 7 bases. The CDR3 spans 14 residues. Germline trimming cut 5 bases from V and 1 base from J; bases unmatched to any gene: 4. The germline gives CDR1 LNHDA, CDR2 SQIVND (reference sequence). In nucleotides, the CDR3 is TGTGCCAGTAGTGGGGGACAGAAGAACACTGAAGCTTTCTTT. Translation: CASSGGQKNTEAFF.

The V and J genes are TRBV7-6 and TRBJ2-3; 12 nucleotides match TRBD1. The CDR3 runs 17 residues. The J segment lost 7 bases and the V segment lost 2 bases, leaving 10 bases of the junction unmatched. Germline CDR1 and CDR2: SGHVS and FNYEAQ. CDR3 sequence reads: CASSLLPRDRGPYTQYF. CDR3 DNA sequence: TGTGCCAGCAGCTTATTGCCCCGGGACAGGGGGCCTTATACGCAGTATTTT.

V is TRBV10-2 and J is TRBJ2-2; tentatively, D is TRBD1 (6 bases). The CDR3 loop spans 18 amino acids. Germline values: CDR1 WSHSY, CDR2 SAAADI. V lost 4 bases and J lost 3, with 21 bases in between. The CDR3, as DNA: TGCGCCAGCAGTGCGGTACAGGACAGAGTTAGTGACACCGGGGAGCTGTTTTTT. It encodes CASSAVQDRVSDTGELFF.

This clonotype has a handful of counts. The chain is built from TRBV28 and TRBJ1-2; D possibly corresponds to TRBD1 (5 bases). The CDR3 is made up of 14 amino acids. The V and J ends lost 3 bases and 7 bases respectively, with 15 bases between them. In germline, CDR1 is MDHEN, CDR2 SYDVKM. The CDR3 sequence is CASSFGAFPSGYTF. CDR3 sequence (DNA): TGTGCCAGCAGTTTCGGGGCTTTCCCCTCTGGCTACACCTTC.

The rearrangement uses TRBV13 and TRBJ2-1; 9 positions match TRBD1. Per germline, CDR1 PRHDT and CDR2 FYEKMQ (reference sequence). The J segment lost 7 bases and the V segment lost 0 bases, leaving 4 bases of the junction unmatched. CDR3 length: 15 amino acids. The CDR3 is CASSLGRDRGNEQFF. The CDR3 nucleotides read TGTGCCAGCAGCTTAGGCCGTGACAGGGGGAATGAGCAGTTCTTC. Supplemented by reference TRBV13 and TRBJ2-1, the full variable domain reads AAGVIQSPRHLIKEKRETATLKCYPIPRHDTVYWYQQGPGQDPQFLISFYEKMQSDKGSIPDRFSAQQFSDYHSELNMSSLELGDSALYFCASSLGRDRGNEQFFGPGTRLTVL.

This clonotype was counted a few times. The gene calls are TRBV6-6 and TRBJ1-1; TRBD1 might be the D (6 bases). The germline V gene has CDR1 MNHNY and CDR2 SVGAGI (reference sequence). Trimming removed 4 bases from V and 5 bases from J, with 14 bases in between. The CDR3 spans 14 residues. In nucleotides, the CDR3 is TGTGCCAGCAGTTCAGCCCAGGGGAGTACTGAAGCTTTCTTT. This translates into CASSSAQGSTEAFF.

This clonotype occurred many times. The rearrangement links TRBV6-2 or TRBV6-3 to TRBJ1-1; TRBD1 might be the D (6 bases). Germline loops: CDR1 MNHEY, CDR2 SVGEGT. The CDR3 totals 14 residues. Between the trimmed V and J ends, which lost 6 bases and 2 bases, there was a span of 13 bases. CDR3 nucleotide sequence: TGTGCCAGCAGCCTCGACAGGCCAAACACTGAAGCTTTCTTT. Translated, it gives CASSLDRPNTEAFF.

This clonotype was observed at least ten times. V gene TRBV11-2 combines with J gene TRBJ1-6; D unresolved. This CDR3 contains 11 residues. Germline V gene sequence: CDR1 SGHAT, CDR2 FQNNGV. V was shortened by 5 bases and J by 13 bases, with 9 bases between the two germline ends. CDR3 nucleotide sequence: TGTGCCAGCAGCCACTACGGCCCCCTCCACTTT. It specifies CASSHYGPLHF.

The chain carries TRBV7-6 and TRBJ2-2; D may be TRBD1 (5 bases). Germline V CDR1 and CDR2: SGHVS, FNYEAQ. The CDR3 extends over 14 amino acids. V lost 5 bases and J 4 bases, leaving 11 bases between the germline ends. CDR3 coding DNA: TGTGCCAGCAGCCATGGACAACCCACCGGGGAGCTGTTTTTT. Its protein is CASSHGQPTGELFF.

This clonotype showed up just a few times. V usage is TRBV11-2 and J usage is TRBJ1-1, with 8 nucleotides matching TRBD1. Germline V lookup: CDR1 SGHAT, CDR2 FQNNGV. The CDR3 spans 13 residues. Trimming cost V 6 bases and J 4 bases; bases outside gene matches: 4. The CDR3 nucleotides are TGTGCCAGCAGTTGGACAGGGACCACTGAAGCTTTCTTT. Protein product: CASSWTGTTEAFF.

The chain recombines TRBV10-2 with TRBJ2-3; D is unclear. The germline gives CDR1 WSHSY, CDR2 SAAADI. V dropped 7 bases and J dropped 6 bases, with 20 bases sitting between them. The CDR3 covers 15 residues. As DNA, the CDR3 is TGCGCCAGCATGAAACTATTGGGGATTCCGGATACGCAGTATTTT. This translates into CASMKLLGIPDTQYF.

The DNA of the CDR3 is TGTGCCAGCAGTGCCGGCGGGACCCAGTACTTC. Its protein is CASSAGGTQYF. The genes are TRBV2 and TRBJ2-5; D is ambiguous. V was trimmed by 4 bases and J by 7 bases, leaving 7 bases between them. The CDR3 length is 11 residues. Germline CDR1 is SNHLY and CDR2 is FYNNEI.

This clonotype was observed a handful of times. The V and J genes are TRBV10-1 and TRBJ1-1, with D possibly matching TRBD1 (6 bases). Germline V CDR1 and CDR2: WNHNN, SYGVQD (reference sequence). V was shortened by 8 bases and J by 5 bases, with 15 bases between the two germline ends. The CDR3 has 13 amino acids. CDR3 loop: CASSPGVITEAFF. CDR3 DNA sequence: TGCGCCAGCTCGCCAGGGGTAATTACTGAAGCTTTCTTT.

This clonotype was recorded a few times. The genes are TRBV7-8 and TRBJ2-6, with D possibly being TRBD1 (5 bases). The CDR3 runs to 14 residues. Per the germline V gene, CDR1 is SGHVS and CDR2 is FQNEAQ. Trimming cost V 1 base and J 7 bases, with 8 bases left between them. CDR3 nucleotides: TGTGCCAGCAGCTTAGGGACAACTGCCAACGTCCTGACTTTC. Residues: CASSLGTTANVLTF. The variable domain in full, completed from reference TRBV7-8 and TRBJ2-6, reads GAGVSQSPRYKVAKRGQDVALRCDPISGHVSLFWYQQALGQGPEFLTYFQNEAQLDKSGLPSDRFFAERPEGSVSTLKIQRTQQEDSAVYLCASSLGTTANVLTFGAGSRLTVL.

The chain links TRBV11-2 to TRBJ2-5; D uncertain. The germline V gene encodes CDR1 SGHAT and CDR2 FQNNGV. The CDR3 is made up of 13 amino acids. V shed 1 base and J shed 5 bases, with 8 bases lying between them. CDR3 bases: TGTGCCAGCAGCTTAGGGCTTGCGGAGACCCAGTACTTC. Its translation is CASSLGLAETQYF.

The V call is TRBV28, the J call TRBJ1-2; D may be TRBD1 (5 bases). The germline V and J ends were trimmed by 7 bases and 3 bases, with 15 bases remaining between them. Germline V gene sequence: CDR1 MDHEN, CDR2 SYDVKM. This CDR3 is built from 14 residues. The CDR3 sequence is CASTDGAAYYGYTF. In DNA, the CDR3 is TGTGCCAGCACCGACGGGGCGGCGTACTATGGCTACACCTTC.

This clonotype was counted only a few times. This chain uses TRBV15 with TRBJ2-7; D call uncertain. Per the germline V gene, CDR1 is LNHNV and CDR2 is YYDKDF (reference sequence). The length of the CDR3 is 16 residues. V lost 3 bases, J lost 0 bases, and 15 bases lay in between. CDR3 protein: CATSRALNWYSYEQYV. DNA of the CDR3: TGTGCCACCAGCAGGGCATTGAACTGGTACTCCTACGAGCAGTACGTC.

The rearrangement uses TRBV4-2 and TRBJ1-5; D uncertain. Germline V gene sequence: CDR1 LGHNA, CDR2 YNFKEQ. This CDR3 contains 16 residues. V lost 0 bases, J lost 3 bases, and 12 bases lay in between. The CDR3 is CASSQDRAGSNQPQHF. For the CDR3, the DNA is TGTGCCAGCAGCCAAGATCGGGCAGGTTCCAATCAGCCCCAGCATTTT.

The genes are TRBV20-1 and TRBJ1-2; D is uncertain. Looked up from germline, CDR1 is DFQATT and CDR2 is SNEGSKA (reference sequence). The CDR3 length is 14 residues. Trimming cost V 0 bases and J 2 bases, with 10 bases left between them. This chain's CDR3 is CSARDRSRNYGYTF. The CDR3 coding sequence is TGCAGTGCTAGAGATCGGTCGAGAAACTATGGCTACACCTTC.

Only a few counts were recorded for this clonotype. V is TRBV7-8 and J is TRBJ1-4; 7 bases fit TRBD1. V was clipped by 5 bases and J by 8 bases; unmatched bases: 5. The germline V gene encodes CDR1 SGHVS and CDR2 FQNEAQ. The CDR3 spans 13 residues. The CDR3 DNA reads TGTGCCAGCAGCCGGGGGACAGACGAAAAACTGTTTTTT. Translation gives CASSRGTDEKLFF.

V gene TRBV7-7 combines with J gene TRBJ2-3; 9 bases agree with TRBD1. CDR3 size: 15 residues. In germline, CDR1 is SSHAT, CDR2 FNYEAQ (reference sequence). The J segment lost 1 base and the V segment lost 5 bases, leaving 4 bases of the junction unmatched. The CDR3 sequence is CASSITGGGTDTQYF. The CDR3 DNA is TGTGCCAGCAGCATAACAGGGGGCGGCACAGATACGCAGTATTTT.

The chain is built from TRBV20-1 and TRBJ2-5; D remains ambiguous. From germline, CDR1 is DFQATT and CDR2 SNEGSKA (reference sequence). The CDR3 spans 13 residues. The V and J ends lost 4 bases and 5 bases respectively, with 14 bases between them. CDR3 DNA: TGCAGTGCTAAGGACCCGCGAAGGGAGACCCAGTACTTC. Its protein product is CSAKDPRRETQYF.

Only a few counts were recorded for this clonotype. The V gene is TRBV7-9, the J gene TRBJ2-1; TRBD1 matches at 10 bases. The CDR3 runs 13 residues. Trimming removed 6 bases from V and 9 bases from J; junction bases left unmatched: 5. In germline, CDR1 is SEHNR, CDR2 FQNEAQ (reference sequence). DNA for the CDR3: TGTGCCAGCAGTCGGACAGGGGGAACTGAGCAGTTCTTC. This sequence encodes CASSRTGGTEQFF.

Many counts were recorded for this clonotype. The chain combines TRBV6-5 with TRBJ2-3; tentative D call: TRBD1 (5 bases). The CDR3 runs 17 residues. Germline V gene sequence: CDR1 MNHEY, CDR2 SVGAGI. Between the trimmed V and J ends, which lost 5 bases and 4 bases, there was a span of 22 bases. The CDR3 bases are TGTGCCAGCAGTCTAGGGGTAGTCCGTGGCGTGGCAGATACGCAGTATTTT. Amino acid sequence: CASSLGVVRGVADTQYF.

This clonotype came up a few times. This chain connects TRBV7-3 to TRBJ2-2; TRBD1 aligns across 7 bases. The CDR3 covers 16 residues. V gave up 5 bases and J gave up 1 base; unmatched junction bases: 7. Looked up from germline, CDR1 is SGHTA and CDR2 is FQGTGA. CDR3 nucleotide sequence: TGTGCCAGCAGCGTAGTAGGGACAGAGAACACCGGGGAGCTGTTTTTT. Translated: CASSVVGTENTGELFF.

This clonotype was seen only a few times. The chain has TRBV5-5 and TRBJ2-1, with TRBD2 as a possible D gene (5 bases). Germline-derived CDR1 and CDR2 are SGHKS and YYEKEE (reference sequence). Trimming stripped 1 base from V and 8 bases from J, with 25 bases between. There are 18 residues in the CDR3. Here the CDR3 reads CASSLQTPGRISGDEQFF. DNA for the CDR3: TGTGCCAGCAGCTTGCAAACCCCCGGTAGGATCTCCGGGGATGAGCAGTTCTTC.

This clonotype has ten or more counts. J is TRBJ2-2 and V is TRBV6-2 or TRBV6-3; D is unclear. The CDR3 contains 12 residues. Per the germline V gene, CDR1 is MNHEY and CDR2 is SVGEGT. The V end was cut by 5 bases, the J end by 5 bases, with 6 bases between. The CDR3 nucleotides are TGTGCCAGCAGTCCTTTAACCGGGGAGCTGTTTTTT. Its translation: CASSPLTGELFF.

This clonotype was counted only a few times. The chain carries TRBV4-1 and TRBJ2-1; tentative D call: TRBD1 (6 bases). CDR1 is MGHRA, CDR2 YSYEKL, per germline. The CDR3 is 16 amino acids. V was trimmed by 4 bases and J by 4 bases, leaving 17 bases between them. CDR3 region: CASSLQQGLQYNEQFF. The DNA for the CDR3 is TGCGCCAGCAGCCTGCAGCAGGGGCTTCAATACAATGAGCAGTTCTTC.

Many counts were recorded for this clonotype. The CDR3 coding sequence is TGTGCCAGCAGTTATTCCAGGGCGAACACTGAAGCTTTCTTT. As protein: CASSYSRANTEAFF. The rearrangement links TRBV6-2 or TRBV6-3 to TRBJ1-1, with D possibly being TRBD1 (5 bases). The germline V and J ends were trimmed by 3 bases and 1 base, with 9 bases remaining between them. The CDR3 has 14 residues. The germline CDR1 and CDR2 sequences are MNHEY and SVGEGT.